This T cell receptor beta chain was sequenced for a study of T cells in Graves' hyperthyroidism and ophthalmopathy. This clonotype occurred a few times. It was RNA transcripts that yielded the amplified TCR beta CDR3 regions. Initially, a first-round RT-PCR of the TCR CDR3 employed the HTBI primer set. Each CDR3 protein is one row after TCRdb ran MiXCR on the multiplex PCR reads. In the table there are about 270,000 distinct CDR3 sequences, around 20% of which are singletons. CDR1 is SGHRS and CDR2 is YFSETQ in the germline V gene. This CDR3 is built from 14 residues. The ends lost 3 bases at V and 6 bases at J; junction bases unmatched: 7.

The sample was blood. The TCR sequence derives from a man aged 30 to 45 with Graves' ophthalmopathy. This chain connects TRBV5-1 to TRBJ2-3; 7 bases fit TRBD1. CDR3 coding DNA: TGCGCCAGCAGCTCACAGGGGATTGTGGATACGCAGTATTTT. Residues: CASSSQGIVDTQYF.